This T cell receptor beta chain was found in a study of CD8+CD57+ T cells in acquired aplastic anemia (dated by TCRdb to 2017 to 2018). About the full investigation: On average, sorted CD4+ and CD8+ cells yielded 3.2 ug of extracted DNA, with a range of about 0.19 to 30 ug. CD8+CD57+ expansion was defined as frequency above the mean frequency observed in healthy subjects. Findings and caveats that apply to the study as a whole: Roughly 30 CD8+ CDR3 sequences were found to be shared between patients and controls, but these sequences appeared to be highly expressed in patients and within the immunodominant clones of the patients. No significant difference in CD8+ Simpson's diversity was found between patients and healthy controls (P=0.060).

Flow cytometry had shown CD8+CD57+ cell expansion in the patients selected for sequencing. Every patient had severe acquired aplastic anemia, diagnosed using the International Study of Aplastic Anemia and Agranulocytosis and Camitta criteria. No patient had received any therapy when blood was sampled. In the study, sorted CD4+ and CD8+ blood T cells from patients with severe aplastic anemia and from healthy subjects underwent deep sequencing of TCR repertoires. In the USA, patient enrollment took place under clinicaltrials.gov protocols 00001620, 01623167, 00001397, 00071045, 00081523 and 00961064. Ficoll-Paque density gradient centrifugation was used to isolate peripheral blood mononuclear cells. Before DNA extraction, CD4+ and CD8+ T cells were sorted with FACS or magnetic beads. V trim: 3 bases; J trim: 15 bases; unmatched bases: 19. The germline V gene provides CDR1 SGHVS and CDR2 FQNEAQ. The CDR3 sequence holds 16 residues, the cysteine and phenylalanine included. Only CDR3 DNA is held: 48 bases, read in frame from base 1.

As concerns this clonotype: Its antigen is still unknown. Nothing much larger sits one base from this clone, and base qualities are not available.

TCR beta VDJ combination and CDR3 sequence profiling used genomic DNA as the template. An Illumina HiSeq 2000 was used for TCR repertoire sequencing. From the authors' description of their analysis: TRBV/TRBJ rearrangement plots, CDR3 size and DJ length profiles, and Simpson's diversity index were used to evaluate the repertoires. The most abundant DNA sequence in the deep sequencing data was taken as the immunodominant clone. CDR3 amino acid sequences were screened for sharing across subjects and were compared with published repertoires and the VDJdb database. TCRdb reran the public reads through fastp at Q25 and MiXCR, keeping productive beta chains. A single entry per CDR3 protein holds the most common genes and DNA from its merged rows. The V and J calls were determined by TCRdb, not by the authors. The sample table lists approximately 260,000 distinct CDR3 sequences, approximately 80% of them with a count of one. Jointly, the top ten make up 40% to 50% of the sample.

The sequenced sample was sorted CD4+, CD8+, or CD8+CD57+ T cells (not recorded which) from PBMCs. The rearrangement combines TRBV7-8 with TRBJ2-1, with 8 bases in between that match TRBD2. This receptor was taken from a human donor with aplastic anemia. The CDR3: CASSFAGGPDSEYRFF. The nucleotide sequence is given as TGTGCCAGCAGCTTTGCGGGAGGTCCCGATAGCGAGTATCGGTTCTTC.